This TCR beta chain stems from a study of identical twins. General study findings and limits: Abundant beta clonotypes from cord blood had fewer insertions, unlike memory repertoires, which showed none. For monozygotic twins, models underestimated out-of-frame TCR alpha sharing.

TCRdb itself ran the 5' RACE reads through MiXCR, one entry per CDR3 protein. This table holds fewer than 900,000 distinct CDR3 sequences, 21% found once. Remarks on this clonotype: The antigen remains undetermined.

CDR1 and CDR2 (germline): SGHTA, FQGNSA. The germline V and J ends were trimmed by 5 bases and 0 bases, with 11 bases remaining between them. This CDR3 is built from 15 residues. These data were also filed under a second study, of T cells expressing NK-cell markers. Turning to that study: According to the study, TCR beta repertoires originated from sorted CD3+CD56+NKG2C+, CD3+CD56+NKG2C- and CD3+CD56-NKG2C+ T cells. The contribution of dominant NKG2C+ clonotypes to CD8+ T cells in several donors was roughly 1.0-7.5%.

The source of this sequence is a young woman in good health. Sequences were obtained from PBMCs. The V and J genes are TRBV7-2 and TRBJ2-1; no reliable D call. DNA for the CDR3: TGTGCCAGCAGCCCCGTCTCCGCCTCCTACAATGAGCAGTTCTTC. Amino acids: CASSPVSASYNEQFF.